This entry concerns a single T cell receptor (beta chain). Its antigen remains unknown. The repertoire was sequenced with immunoSEQ multiplex PCR; TCRdb's copy has only in-frame clones and lacks some. The table shows about 130,000 clones, with around 92% occurring only once. The source of the sample is a study of T cell responses to AZD1222 COVID-19 vaccine. Overall study findings and caveats: Unmutated variant regions are reportedly targeted by nearly half of spike-specific TCRs. Most donors were white British, females outnumbered males, and clonal diversity was possibly underestimated. Two doses of AZD1222 preceded a rise in Spike-specific TCR breadth and depth.

V dropped 3 bases and J dropped 0 bases, with 14 bases sitting between them. CDR3 length equals 17 residues. Looked up from germline, CDR1 is KGHSH and CDR2 is LQKENI. This receptor was identified in an adult in good health. V and J are TRBV18 and TRBJ1-4, with D unclear. The source was peripheral blood, collected on day 0 of AZD1222 vaccination. This CDR3 reads CASSPQAGRATNEKLFF. The CDR3 bases are TGTGCCAGCTCACCGCAGGCGGGGAGGGCAACTAATGAAAAACTGTTTTTT.